These 10 T cell receptor beta chains were all obtained from the same sample, sequenced in a study of quantifying T cell responses using KT2 cells. Across the study: RNA was reverse transcribed with TCR alpha and beta constant-region primers.

An oligo carrying a UMI was ligated to the cDNA 3' end. The first PCR ran 4 to 5 cycles with an equimolar RC1.1 and RC1.2 beta primer mix. MiXCR was run by TCRdb on the UMI-ligation and nested PCR reads, yielding one entry per CDR3 protein. The data contain approximately 54,000 distinct CDR3 sequences, around a tenth of them singletons. Sequencing used PBMCs spiked with cells of the T cell clone KT2. The receptors here all came from a human donor.

This clonotype appeared a few times. V gene TRBV12-3 or TRBV12-4 combines with J gene TRBJ2-3; a possible D gene is TRBD2 (6 bases). V lost 10 bases and J 5 bases, leaving 19 bases between the germline ends. The CDR3 runs to 14 residues. The CDR3 protein is CATAKRGGQDTQYF. CDR3 in DNA: TGTGCCACCGCTAAGCGAGGAGGGCAAGATACGCAGTATTTT.

This clonotype was picked up a small number of times. The chain uses TRBV12-3 or TRBV12-4 and TRBJ2-3; 10 positions match TRBD2. The CDR3 is 16 amino acids. Trimming took 5 bases from V and 4 from J; bases not matched to a gene: 9. The CDR3 loop is CASSHSGGALADTQYF. The CDR3 DNA reads TGTGCCAGCAGTCACAGCGGGGGGGCCTTGGCAGATACGCAGTATTTT.

This clonotype was recorded a few times. The chain carries TRBV9 and TRBJ1-1; no clear D. The CDR3 runs to 15 residues. The V gene's germline CDR1 is SGDLS and CDR2 YYNGEE. With 2 bases removed from V and 0 bases from J, the gap between germline ends came to 11 bases. CDR3 sequence: CASSVGLSMNTEAFF. CDR3 sequence (DNA): TGTGCCAGCAGCGTCGGTCTGAGCATGAACACTGAAGCTTTCTTT. The full variable domain, its missing parts supplied by reference TRBV9 and TRBJ1-1, is DSGVTQTPKHLITATGQRVTLRCSPRSGDLSVYWYQQSLDQGLQFLIQYYNGEERAKGNILERFSAQQFPDLHSELNLSSLELGDSALYFCASSVGLSMNTEAFFGQGTRLTVV.

In its sample, this clonotype was seen a few times. This chain joins TRBV9 and TRBJ2-1, with TRBD2 matching over 10 bases. V shed 0 bases, J shed 8 bases, and the junction held 5 bases outside the gene matches. Germline V CDR1 and CDR2: SGDLS, YYNGEE. The CDR3 extends over 15 amino acids. CDR3 coding DNA: TGTGCCAGCAGCGTAGCTAGCGGGGGCAGAGATGAGCAGTTCTTC. This translates into CASSVASGGRDEQFF.

This clonotype was found a few times. The chain couples TRBV20-1 to TRBJ2-7; D is uncertain. V dropped 3 bases and J dropped 4 bases, with 13 bases sitting between them. This CDR3 comprises 13 residues. The germline V gene has CDR1 DFQATT and CDR2 SNEGSKA (reference sequence). CDR3 sequence (DNA): TGCAGTGCTAGTCCCGCGTCTGAGTACGAGCAGTACTTC. Protein: CSASPASEYEQYF.

This chain joins TRBV6-1 and TRBJ2-7; D perhaps matches TRBD1 (7 bases). CDR1 is MNHNS and CDR2 is SASEGT in the germline V gene. The CDR3 extends over 14 amino acids. V lost 8 bases to trimming and J lost 4 bases, with 18 bases between them. The CDR3 region has the DNA TGTGCCAGCGCGACAGGGCAGGGGGGATACGAGCAGTACTTC. The encoded protein is CASATGQGGYEQYF.

The V and J genes are TRBV12-3 or TRBV12-4 and TRBJ1-2, with D hard to call. V lost 3 bases to trimming and J lost 7 bases, with 9 bases between them. The CDR3 has 12 amino acids. CDR3 DNA sequence: TGTGCCAGCAGTTTCGAAATAGGTGGCTACACCTTC. This sequence encodes CASSFEIGGYTF.

This clonotype appeared many times. This sequence joins TRBV4-2 and TRBJ1-1, with D possibly being TRBD1 (5 bases). The CDR3 contains 16 residues. V was trimmed by 4 bases and J by 1 base, leaving 16 bases between them. The germline gives CDR1 LGHNA, CDR2 YNFKEQ. The CDR3 spells CASSRDASRKNTEAFF. DNA for the CDR3: TGTGCCAGCAGCCGGGACGCTTCCAGGAAGAACACTGAAGCTTTCTTT.

A few counts support this clonotype. The chain links TRBV20-1 to TRBJ2-7; D is uncertain. V lost 6 bases and J lost 2, with 14 bases in between. Germline V gives CDR1 DFQATT, CDR2 SNEGSKA (reference sequence). The CDR3 runs to 13 residues. The DNA for the CDR3 is TGCAGTGCCCTAGAGGTTCGGACCTACGAGCAGTACTTC. This gives the protein CSALEVRTYEQYF.

The chain links TRBV6-1 to TRBJ2-3, with 7 bases aligning to TRBD1. Germline V lookup: CDR1 MNHNS, CDR2 SASEGT. The CDR3 is 15 residues long. Unmatched junction bases numbered 9, after V lost 5 bases and J lost 4 bases. CDR3 in amino acids: CASSSLTGKADTQYF. In DNA form, the CDR3 reads TGTGCCAGCAGTTCCTTGACAGGGAAAGCAGATACGCAGTATTTT.